This T cell receptor (beta chain) was found in a study of vaccination and CD4 T cells after COVID-19. Overall study context: Each participant was administered two doses of a vaccine, which was either BNT162b2 or mRNA-1273.

Treatment denoted: approximately nine-day PBMC culture with coronavirus spike peptide pools or control peptides (ViraFEST assay). A word on this clonotype: Antigen: not known.

The Oncomine TCR Beta short-read assay was applied to DNA of cultured CD4+ T cells. TCRdb used MiXCR to reprocess the PCR reads, holding one entry per CDR3 protein. The table shows 14,000 to 15,000 distinct CDR3 sequences, with 50% occurring only once. This receptor was taken from a human donor with COVID-19. The starting material was cultured CD4+ T cells from blood, obtained after SARS-CoV-2 vaccination.

Here the CDR3 DNA reads TGCAGTGCTAAGGGGGAGCCCGGGGAGCTGTTTTTT. It codes for CSAKGEPGELFF. The chain combines TRBV20-1 with TRBJ2-2; a possible D gene is TRBD1 (6 bases). Per the germline V gene, CDR1 is DFQATT and CDR2 is SNEGSKA (reference sequence). V was pared by 4 bases and J by 6 bases, with 9 bases between. The CDR3 has 12 residues.